The text below deals with one T cell receptor beta chain. Together with a sample-barcoded 5' primer, a J-beta primer mix was included in a second PCR lasting roughly 6 to 12 cycles. TCRdb re-called the 5' RACE reads through MiXCR, storing one row per CDR3 protein. The sample shows roughly 2 million distinct CDR3 sequences, 40% to 55% of them seen only once. The data were obtained in a study of blood T cells in healthy people across ages. The germline V gene encodes CDR1 SGDLS and CDR2 YYNGEE. The CDR3 loop spans 14 amino acids. Deletions cut 0 bases from V and 12 bases from J, with 19 bases between. The TCR originated in a woman aged 40 to 50 in good health. The V gene is TRBV9, the J gene TRBJ2-7; D is unclear. The sample was blood. The CDR3 is CASSVEAVQETRYF. The CDR3 DNA reads TGTGCCAGCAGCGTAGAAGCAGTCCAAGAGACCCGGTACTTC.